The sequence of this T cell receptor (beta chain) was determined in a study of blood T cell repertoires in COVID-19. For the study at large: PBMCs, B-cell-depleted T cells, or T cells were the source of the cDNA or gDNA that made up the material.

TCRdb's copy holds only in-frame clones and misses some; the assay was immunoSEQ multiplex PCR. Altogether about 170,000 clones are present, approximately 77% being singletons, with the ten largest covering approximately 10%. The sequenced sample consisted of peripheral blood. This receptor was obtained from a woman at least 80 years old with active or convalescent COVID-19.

CDR3 nucleotides: TGTGCCAGCAGCGTACGGACTCACACAGATACGCAGTATTTT. Translated, it gives CASSVRTHTDTQYF. The chain uses TRBV9 and TRBJ2-3, with a tentative D call TRBD2 (5 bases). From germline, CDR1 is SGDLS and CDR2 YYNGEE. The CDR3 has 14 residues. Between the trimmed V and J ends, which lost 1 base and 2 bases, there was a span of 8 bases.